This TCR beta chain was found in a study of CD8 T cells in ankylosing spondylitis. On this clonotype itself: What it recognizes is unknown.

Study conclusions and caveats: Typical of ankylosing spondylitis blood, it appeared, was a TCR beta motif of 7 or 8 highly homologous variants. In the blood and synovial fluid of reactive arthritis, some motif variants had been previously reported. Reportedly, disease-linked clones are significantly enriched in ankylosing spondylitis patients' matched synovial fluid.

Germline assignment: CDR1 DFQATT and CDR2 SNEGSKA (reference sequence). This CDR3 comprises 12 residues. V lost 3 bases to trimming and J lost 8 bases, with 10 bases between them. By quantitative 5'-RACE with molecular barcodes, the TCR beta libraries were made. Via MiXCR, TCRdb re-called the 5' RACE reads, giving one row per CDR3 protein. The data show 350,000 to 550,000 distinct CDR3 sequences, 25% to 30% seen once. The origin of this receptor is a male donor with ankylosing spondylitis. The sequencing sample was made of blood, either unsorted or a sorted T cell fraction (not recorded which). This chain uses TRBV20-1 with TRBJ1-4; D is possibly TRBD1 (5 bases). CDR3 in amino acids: CSARGHDEKLFF. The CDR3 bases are TGCAGTGCTAGGGGGCACGACGAAAAACTGTTTTTT.